This T cell receptor (beta chain) appears in the sequencing data of a study of blood T cells in healthy people across ages. Regarding the study as a whole: Possibly, changes in expanded clonotypes were confounded because donor CMV status was unknown. Significant beta diversity loss was already apparent by age roughly 38, declining roughly linearly.

This clonotype was detected a few times. Its target is unknown. The authors ran a second PCR of roughly 6 to 12 cycles using a sample-barcoded 5' primer and a J-beta primer mix. Each TCR beta cDNA got a 12-nucleotide random molecular identifier. Each CDR3 protein gets one entry after TCRdb re-called the 5' RACE reads with MiXCR. The table records around 400,000 distinct CDR3 sequences, 45% to 65% of them present only once. This CDR3 spans 17 amino acids. V was clipped by 0 bases and J by 0 bases, with 15 bases between them. Germline V gene sequence: CDR1 MNHNS, CDR2 SASEGT. The V call is TRBV6-1, the J call TRBJ2-7; the D is unclear. Material for sequencing was blood. The receptor's source is a man aged 60 to 69 in good health. Here the CDR3 reads CASSEALRPGSSYEQYF. The CDR3 bases are TGTGCCAGCAGTGAAGCGCTCAGGCCCGGCAGCTCCTACGAGCAGTACTTC.